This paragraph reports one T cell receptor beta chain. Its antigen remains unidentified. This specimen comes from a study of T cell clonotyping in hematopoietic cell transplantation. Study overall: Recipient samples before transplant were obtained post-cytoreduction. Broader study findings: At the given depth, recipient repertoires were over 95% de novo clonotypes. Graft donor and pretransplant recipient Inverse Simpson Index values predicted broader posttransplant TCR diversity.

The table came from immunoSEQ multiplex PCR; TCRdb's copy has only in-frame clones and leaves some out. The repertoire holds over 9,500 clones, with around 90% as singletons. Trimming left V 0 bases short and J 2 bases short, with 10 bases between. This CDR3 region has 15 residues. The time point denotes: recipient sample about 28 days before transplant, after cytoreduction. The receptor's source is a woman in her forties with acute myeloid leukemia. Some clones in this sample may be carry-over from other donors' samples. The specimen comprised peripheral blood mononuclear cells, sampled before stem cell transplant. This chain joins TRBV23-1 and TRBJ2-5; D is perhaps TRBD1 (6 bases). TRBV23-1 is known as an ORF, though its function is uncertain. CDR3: CASSQSGQNQETQYF. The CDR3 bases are TGCGCCAGCAGTCAATCGGGACAAAATCAAGAGACCCAGTACTTC.